Sequencing of this TCR beta chain was carried out in a study of blood T cell repertoires in COVID-19. Authors' data handling: It was from reference gene primer amplification that nucleated cell counts were estimated. Libraries were prepared by immunoSEQ multiplex PCR; TCRdb keeps only in-frame clonotypes and omits some of them. V and J calls and clone size are as listed in that table; D and trimming were resolved from the DNA. The sample records a few hundred thousand clones, roughly 85% being singletons. The CDR3 covers 14 residues. Germline values: CDR1 SGHVS, CDR2 FNYEAQ. Deletions cut 6 bases from V and 0 bases from J, with 11 bases between.

The sample was PBMCs or T cells enriched from blood (not recorded which). The chain combines TRBV7-6 with TRBJ1-1; maybe TRBD1 (5 bases). The receptor's source is a middle-aged man who had recovered from COVID-19. CDR3 amino acids: CASSPDIMNTEAFF. The CDR3 bases are TGTGCCAGCAGTCCGGACATAATGAACACTGAAGCTTTCTTT.